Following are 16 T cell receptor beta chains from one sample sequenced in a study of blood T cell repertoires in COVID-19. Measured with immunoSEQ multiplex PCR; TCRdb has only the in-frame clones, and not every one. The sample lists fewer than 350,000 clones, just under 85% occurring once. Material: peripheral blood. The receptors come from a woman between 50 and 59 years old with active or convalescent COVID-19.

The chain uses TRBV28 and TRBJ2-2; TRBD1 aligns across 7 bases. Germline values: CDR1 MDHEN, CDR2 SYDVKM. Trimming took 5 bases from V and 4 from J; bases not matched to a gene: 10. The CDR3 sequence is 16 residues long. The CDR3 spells CASSTRQGGGTGELFF. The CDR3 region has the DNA TGTGCCAGCAGTACCCGACAGGGTGGGGGCACCGGGGAGCTGTTTTTT.

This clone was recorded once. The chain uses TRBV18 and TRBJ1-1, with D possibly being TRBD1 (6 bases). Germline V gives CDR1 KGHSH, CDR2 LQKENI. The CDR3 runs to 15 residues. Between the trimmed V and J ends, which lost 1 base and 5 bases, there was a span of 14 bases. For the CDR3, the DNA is TGTGCCAGCTCACCACGGGAGGGGGAGGGGACTGAAGCTTTCTTT. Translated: CASSPREGEGTEAFF. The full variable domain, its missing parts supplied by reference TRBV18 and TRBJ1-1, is NAGVMQNPRHLVRRRGQEARLRCSPMKGHSHVYWYRQLPEEGLKFMVYLQKENIIDESGMPKERFSAEFPKEGPSILRIQQVVRGDSAAYFCASSPREGEGTEAFFGQGTRLTVV.

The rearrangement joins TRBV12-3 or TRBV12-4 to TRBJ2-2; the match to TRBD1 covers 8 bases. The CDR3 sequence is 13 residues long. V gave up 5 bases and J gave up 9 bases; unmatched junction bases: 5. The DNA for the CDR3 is TGTGCCAGCAGTCAGGACAGGGCGAGGGAGCTGTTTTTT. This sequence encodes CASSQDRARELFF.

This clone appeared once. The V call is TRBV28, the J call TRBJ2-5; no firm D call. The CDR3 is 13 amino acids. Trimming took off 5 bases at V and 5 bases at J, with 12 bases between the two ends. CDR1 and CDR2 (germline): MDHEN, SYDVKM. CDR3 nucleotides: TGTGCCAGCAGTGTATATGTCGTGGAGACCCAGTACTTC. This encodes CASSVYVVETQYF.

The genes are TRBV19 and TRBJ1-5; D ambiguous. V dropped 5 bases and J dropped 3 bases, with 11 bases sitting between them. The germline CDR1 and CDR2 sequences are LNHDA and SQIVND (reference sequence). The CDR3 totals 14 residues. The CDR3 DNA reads TGTGCCAGTAGTTCCCACCCAGTCAATCAGCCCCAGCATTTT. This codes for CASSSHPVNQPQHF.

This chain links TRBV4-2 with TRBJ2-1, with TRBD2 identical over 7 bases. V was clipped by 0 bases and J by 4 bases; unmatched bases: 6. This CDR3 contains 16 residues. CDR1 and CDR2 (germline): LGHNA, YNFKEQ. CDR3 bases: TGTGCCAGCAGCCAAGAGCGGGAGACTGGGTACAATGAGCAGTTCTTC. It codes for CASSQERETGYNEQFF.

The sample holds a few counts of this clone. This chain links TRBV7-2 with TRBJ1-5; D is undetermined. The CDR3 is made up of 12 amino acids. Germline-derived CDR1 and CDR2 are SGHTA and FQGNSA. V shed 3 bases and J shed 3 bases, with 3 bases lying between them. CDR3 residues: CASSFNNQPQHF. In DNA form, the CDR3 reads TGTGCCAGCAGCTTCAACAATCAGCCCCAGCATTTT.

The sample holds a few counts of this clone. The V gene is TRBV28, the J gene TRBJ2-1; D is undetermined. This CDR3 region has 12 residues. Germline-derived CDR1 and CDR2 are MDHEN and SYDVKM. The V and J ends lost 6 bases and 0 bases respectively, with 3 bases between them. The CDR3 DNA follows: TGTGCCAGCAGGAGCTCCTACAATGAGCAGTTCTTC. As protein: CASRSSYNEQFF.

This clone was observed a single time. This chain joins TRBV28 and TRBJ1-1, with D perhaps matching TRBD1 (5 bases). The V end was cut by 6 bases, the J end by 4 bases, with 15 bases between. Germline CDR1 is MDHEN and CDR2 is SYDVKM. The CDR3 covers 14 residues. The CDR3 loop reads CASRSAGGFTEAFF. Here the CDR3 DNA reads TGTGCCAGCAGGTCTGCGGGGGGTTTCACTGAAGCTTTCTTT.

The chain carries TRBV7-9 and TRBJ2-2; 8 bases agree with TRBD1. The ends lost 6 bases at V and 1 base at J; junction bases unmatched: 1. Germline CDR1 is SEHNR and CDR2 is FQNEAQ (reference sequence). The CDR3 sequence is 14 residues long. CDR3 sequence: CASRGTGNTGELFF. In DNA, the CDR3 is TGTGCCAGCAGAGGGACAGGGAACACCGGGGAGCTGTTTTTT.

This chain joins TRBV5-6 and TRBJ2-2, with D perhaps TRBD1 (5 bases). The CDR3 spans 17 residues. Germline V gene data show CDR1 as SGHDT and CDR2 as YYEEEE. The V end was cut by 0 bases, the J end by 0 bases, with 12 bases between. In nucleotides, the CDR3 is TGTGCCAGCAGCTTGGCCAGTTGGGGCTCGAACACCGGGGAGCTGTTTTTT. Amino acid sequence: CASSLASWGSNTGELFF.

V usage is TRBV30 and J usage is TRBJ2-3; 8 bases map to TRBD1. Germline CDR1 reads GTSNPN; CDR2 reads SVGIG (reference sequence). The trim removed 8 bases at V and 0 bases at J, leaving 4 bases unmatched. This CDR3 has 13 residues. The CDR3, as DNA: TGTGCCGGACAGGGTGTGAGCACAGATACGCAGTATTTT. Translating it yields CAGQGVSTDTQYF.

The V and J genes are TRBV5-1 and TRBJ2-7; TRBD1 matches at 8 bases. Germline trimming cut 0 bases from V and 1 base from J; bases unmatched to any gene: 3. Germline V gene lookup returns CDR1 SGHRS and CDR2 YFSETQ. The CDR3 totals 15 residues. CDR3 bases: TGCGCCAGCAGCTTGGCTCAGGGGGCTTCCTACGAGCAGTACTTC. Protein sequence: CASSLAQGASYEQYF.

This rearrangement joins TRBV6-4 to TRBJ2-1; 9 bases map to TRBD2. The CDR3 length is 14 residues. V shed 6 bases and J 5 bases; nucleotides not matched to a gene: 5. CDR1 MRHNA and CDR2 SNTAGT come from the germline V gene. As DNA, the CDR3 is TGTGCCAGCAGCCTAGCGGGGTCTGACAATGAGCAGTTCTTC. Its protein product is CASSLAGSDNEQFF.

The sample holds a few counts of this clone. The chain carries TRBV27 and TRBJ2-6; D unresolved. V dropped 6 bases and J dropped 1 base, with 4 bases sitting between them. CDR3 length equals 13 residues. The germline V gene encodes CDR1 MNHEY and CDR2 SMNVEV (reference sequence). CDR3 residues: CASSRSGANVLTF. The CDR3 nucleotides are TGTGCCAGCAGCCGGTCTGGGGCCAACGTCCTGACTTTC.

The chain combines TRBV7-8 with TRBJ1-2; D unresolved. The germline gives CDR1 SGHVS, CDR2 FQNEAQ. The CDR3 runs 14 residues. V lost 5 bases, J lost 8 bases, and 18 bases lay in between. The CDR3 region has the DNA TGTGCCAGCAGCCCCCTGGGCGAAACGGGAGGCTACACCTTC. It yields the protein CASSPLGETGGYTF.